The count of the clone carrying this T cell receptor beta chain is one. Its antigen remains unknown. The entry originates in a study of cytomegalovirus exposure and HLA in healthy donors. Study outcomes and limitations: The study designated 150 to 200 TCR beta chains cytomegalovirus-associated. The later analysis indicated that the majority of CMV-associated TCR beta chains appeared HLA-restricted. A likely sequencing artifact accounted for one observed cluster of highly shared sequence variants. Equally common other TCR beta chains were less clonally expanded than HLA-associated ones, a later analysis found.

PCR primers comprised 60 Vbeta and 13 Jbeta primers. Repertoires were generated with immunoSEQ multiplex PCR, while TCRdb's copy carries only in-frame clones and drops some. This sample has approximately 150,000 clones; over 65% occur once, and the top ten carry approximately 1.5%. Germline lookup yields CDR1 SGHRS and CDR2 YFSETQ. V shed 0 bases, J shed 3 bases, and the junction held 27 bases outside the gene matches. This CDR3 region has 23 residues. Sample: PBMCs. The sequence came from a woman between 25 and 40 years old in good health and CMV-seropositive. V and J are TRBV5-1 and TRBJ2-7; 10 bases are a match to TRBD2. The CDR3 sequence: CASSLAGHASGSATPSSYYEQYF. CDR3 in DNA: TGCGCCAGCAGCTTGGCGGGTCATGCTAGCGGGAGTGCGACACCATCTTCGTACTACGAGCAGTACTTC.